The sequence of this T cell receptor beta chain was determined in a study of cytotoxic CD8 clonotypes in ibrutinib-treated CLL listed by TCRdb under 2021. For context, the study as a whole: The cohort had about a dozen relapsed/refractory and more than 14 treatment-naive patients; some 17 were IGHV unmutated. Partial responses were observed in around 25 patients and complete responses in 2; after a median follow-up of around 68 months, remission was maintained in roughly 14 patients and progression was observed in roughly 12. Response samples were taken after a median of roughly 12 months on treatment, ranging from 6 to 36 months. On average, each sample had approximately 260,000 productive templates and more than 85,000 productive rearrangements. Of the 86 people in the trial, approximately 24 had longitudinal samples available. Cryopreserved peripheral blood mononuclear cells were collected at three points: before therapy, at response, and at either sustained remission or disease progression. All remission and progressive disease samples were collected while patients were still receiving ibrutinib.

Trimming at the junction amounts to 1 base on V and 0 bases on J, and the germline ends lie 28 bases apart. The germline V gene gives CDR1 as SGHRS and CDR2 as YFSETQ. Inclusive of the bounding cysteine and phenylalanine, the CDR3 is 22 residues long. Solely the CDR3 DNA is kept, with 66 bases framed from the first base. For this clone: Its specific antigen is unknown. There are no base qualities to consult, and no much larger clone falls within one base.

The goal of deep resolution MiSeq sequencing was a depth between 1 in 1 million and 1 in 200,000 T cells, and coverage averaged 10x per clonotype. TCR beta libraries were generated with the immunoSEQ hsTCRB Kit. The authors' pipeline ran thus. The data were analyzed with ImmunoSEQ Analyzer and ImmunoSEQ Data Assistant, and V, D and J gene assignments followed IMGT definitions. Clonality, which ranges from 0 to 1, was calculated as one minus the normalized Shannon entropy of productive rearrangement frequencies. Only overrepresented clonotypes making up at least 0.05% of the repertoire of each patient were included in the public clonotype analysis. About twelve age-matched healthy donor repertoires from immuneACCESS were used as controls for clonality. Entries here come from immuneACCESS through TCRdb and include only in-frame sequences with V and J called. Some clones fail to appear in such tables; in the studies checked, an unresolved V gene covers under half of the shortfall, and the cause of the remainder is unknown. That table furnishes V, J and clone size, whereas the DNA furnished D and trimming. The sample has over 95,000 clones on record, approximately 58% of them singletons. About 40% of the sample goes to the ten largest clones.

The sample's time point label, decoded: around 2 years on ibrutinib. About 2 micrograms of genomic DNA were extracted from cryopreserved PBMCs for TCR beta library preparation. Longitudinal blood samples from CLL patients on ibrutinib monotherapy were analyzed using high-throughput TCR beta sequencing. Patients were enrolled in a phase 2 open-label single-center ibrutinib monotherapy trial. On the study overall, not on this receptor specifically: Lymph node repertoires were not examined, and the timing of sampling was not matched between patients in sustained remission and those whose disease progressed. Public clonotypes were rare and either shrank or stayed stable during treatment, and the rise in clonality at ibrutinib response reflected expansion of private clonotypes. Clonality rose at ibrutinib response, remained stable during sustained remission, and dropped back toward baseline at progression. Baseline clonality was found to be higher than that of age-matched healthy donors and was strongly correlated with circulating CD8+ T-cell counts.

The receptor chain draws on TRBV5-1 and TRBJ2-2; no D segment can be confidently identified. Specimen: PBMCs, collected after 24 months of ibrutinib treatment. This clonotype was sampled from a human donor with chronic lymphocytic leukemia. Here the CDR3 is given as CASSLRGFGSEGFPTNTGELFF. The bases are TGCGCCAGCAGCTTGCGTGGTTTTGGCAGCGAAGGATTTCCTACGAACACCGGGGAGCTGTTTTTT.